One and the same sample provided the 3 T cell receptor beta chains below, sequenced in a study of cytotoxic CD8 clonotypes in ibrutinib-treated CLL. Assay: immunoSEQ multiplex PCR; the TCRdb copy retains only in-frame clones and omits some. Of under 300,000 clones in the sample, 70% are singletons; the top ten hold 15%. Sample: PBMCs, taken after 24 months of ibrutinib treatment. The receptors were sampled from a human donor with chronic lymphocytic leukemia.

The sample holds one count of this clone. The rearrangement links TRBV5-1 to TRBJ2-7; TRBD1 or TRBD2 may be the D gene (5 bases each). This CDR3 region has 14 residues. Germline assignment: CDR1 SGHRS and CDR2 YFSETQ. Trimming took 3 bases from V and 2 from J, leaving 12 bases between them. Written as DNA, the CDR3 is TGCGCCAGCAGCTCGACAGCGGCTCCCTACGAGCAGTACTTC. This codes for CASSSTAAPYEQYF.

The chain uses TRBV5-1 and TRBJ1-2; D is uncertain. V lost 4 bases, J lost 7 bases, and 8 bases lay in between. This CDR3 is 11 amino acids long. CDR1 and CDR2 from the germline V gene are SGHRS and YFSETQ. The CDR3, as DNA: TGCGCCAGCAGCCTCAAACTTGGCTACACCTTC. It encodes CASSLKLGYTF.

A single count supports this clone. The chain is built from TRBV28 and TRBJ1-2; unclear D gene. This CDR3 has 16 amino acids. Trimming pared 1 base from V and 4 bases from J, leaving 16 bases between. Per germline, CDR1 MDHEN and CDR2 SYDVKM. The DNA for the CDR3 is TGTGCCAGCAGTTTATTATTACGCGGGCCTAGCTATGGCTACACCTTC. It yields the protein CASSLLLRGPSYGYTF.